Presented here are 22 T cell receptor beta chains from one specimen sequenced in a study of glioma-infiltrating T cells. The iRepertoire nested amplicon-rescue multiplex PCR amplified TCR alpha and beta CDR3s from RNA. TCRdb reprocessed the multiplex PCR reads with MiXCR, giving one entry per CDR3 protein. This table holds 300,000 to 450,000 distinct CDR3 sequences, 35% to 45% found once. Sequencing was done on a sample of glioma tissue, nonneoplastic brain tissue, or PBMCs (not recorded which). The receptors were gathered from a human donor with low-grade glioma or glioblastoma, undergoing nonglioma brain surgery, or in good health (not recorded which).

The chain uses TRBV20-1 and TRBJ2-5; possibly TRBD1 for D (5 bases). The CDR3 runs to 14 residues. V was cut by 6 bases and J by 0 bases, with 14 bases left in between. Germline values: CDR1 DFQATT, CDR2 SNEGSKA (reference sequence). The chain's CDR3 is CSARQGEYQETQYF. CDR3 sequence (DNA): TGCAGTGCCCGGCAGGGCGAGTACCAAGAGACCCAGTACTTC.

The V gene is TRBV6-2 or TRBV6-3, the J gene TRBJ2-6; D gene ambiguous. Trimming pared 5 bases from V and 3 bases from J, leaving 20 bases between. The CDR3 totals 18 residues. Germline V gives CDR1 MNHEY, CDR2 SVGEGT. The DNA for the CDR3 is TGTGCCAGCAGTCAAGGCACTCCAGGATTTGATGGGGCCAACGTCCTGACTTTC. Protein product: CASSQGTPGFDGANVLTF.

The chain uses TRBV19 and TRBJ2-3, with D hard to call. The V gene's germline CDR1 is LNHDA and CDR2 SQIVND (reference sequence). CDR3 length equals 14 residues. Deletions cut 3 bases from V and 2 bases from J, with 9 bases between. The CDR3 loop is CASSIRRTTDTQYF. The CDR3 DNA is TGTGCCAGTAGTATTAGGAGAACCACAGATACGCAGTATTTT.

A word on this clonotype: A clone one base away is much larger, so this may be a read error. The chain employs TRBV27 and TRBJ2-1, with D perhaps given as TRBD1 or TRBD2 (5 bases each). The J call may not be correct, given that the DNA end is closer to TRBJ2-7. This CDR3 is 16 amino acids long. Germline V CDR1 and CDR2: MNHEY, SMNVEV (reference sequence). This chain's CDR3 is CASSLIGALVYNEQYF. The DNA of the CDR3 is TGTGCCAGCAGTTTAATCGGGGCGCTGGTCTACAATGAGCAGTACTTC.

This clonotype was counted only a few times. The V call is TRBV9, the J call TRBJ2-7; 11 bases line up with TRBD2. Germline V CDR1 and CDR2: SGDLS, YYNGEE. The CDR3 is made up of 15 amino acids. J gave up 2 bases and V 3 bases, and 4 bases lay outside the gene matches. CDR3 nucleotides: TGTGCCAGCAGCGCGACTAGCGGGACCCCCTACGAGCAGTACTTC. Amino acids: CASSATSGTPYEQYF.

This sequence joins TRBV19 and TRBJ2-5, with D uncertain. The germline V gene has CDR1 LNHDA and CDR2 SQIVND (reference sequence). The germline V and J ends were trimmed by 1 base and 7 bases, with 13 bases remaining between them. The CDR3 length is 14 residues. CDR3 residues: CASSIVSGSWTQYF. The CDR3 nucleotides read TGTGCCAGTAGTATAGTTTCGGGCTCCTGGACCCAGTACTTC.

The V gene is TRBV7-9, the J gene TRBJ1-5, with D possibly being TRBD1 (6 bases). This CDR3 contains 17 residues. The V end was cut by 0 bases, the J end by 5 bases, with 17 bases between. Per germline, CDR1 SEHNR and CDR2 FQNEAQ (reference sequence). CDR3 nucleotides: TGTGCCAGCAGCTTAGCGTTGGGTGGGGGCGGAGATCAGCCCCAGCATTTT. Translating gives CASSLALGGGGDQPQHF.

A note on this clonotype: One end of the junction does not line up with germline, which may come from a read error. V and J are TRBV2 and TRBJ2-7, with unresolved D. The germline gives CDR1 SNHLY, CDR2 FYNNEI. The CDR3 spans 11 residues. DNA for the CDR3: TGTGCCAGCATGGCGACCTACGGGCAGTACTTC. Translation gives CASMATYGQYF. Full variable domain (missing parts from reference TRBV2 and TRBJ2-7): EPEVTQTPSHQVTQMGQEVILRCVPISNHLYFYWYRQILGQKVEFLVSFYNNEISEKSEIFDDQFSVERPDGSNFTLKIRSTKLEDSAMYFCASMATYGQYFGPGTRLTVT.

On this clonotype itself: Just one base apart from a much larger clone, this may be a read error. This rearrangement joins TRBV6-6 to TRBJ2-7, with 8 nucleotides matching TRBD1. The V and J ends lost 0 bases and 5 bases, in that order; junction bases with no gene match: 6. Germline V gene data show CDR1 as MNHNY and CDR2 as SVGAGI (reference sequence). The CDR3 totals 15 residues. The CDR3 region has the DNA TGTGCCAGCAGTTACTCTGTGGCAGGGGGCCACGAGCAGTACTTC. Translated, it gives CASSYSVAGGHEQYF.

This clonotype was counted between two and nine times. Here the CDR3 DNA reads TGTGCCATCAGTGAGTCGCCCTACGAGCAGTACTTC. Amino acid sequence: CAISESPYEQYF. The rearrangement joins TRBV10-3 to TRBJ2-7; D ambiguous. The V end lost 0 bases, the J end lost 2 bases, and 2 bases lay between the germline ends. The germline V gene encodes CDR1 ENHRY and CDR2 SYGVKD. The CDR3 is made up of 12 amino acids.

V and J are TRBV29-1 and TRBJ2-1; 7 positions match TRBD2. CDR1 SQVTM and CDR2 ANQGSEA come from the germline V gene. This CDR3 region has 15 residues. The J segment lost 6 bases and the V segment lost 7 bases, leaving 15 bases of the junction unmatched. The chain's CDR3 is CSARPFSGIGNEQFF. For the CDR3, the DNA is TGCAGCGCCCGACCGTTCAGCGGGATAGGCAATGAGCAGTTCTTC.

This clonotype was seen at least ten times. The genes are TRBV6-2 or TRBV6-3 and TRBJ1-1; D is unclear. This CDR3 is built from 14 residues. Germline assignment: CDR1 MNHEY and CDR2 SVGEGT. Trimming cost V 0 bases and J 2 bases, with 7 bases left between them. The CDR3 spells CASSYSKVNTEAFF. The CDR3 DNA reads TGTGCCAGCAGTTACTCGAAGGTTAACACTGAAGCTTTCTTT.

This rearrangement joins TRBV27 to TRBJ2-1; D possibly corresponds to TRBD2 (6 bases). V lost 4 bases to trimming and J lost 4 bases, with 26 bases between them. CDR3 length equals 19 residues. Germline-derived CDR1 and CDR2 are MNHEY and SMNVEV (reference sequence). CDR3 amino acids: CASSSTSKAHYPDYNEQFF. The DNA for the CDR3 is TGTGCCAGCAGTTCTACTAGCAAGGCTCATTACCCTGATTACAATGAGCAGTTCTTC.

The rearrangement joins TRBV28 to TRBJ2-2, with a tentative D call TRBD2 (5 bases). The CDR3 spans 17 residues. CDR1 and CDR2 from the germline V gene are MDHEN and SYDVKM. V lost 6 bases and J lost 1, with 18 bases in between. CDR3 nucleotide sequence: TGTGCCAGCAGCCCCTGCTCGTTTGCGGGGAACACCGGGGAGCTGTTTTTT. As protein: CASSPCSFAGNTGELFF.

The V gene is TRBV7-3, the J gene TRBJ2-1, with D possibly called TRBD1 or TRBD2 (6 bases each). CDR3 length: 15 residues. Trimming shortened V by 1 base and J by 9 bases, and 16 bases separated the two germline ends. Germline V CDR1 and CDR2: SGHTA, FQGTGA. CDR3 region: CASSLKGGPTSEQFF. In nucleotides, the CDR3 is TGTGCCAGCAGCTTAAAAGGGGGGCCCACAAGTGAGCAGTTCTTC. Supplemented by reference TRBV7-3 and TRBJ2-1, the full variable domain reads GAGVSQTPSNKVTEKGKYVELRCDPISGHTALYWYRQSLGQGPEFLIYFQGTGAADDSGLPNDRFFAVRPEGSVSTLKIQRTERGDSAVYLCASSLKGGPTSEQFFGPGTRLTVL.

As concerns this clonotype: A read error may explain this, as a much larger clone is one base away. The rearrangement joins TRBV6-1 to TRBJ2-1; TRBD2 matches at 10 bases. The better agreement between TRBJ2-7 and the DNA end casts doubt on the J call. This CDR3 has 15 amino acids. CDR1 and CDR2 from the germline V gene are MNHNS and SASEGT. In nucleotides, the CDR3 is TGTGCCAGCAGTTTGCTAGCGGGGGCCTACAATGAGCAGTACTTC. This translates into CASSLLAGAYNEQYF.

This clonotype was seen more than once but under ten times. CDR3 amino acids: CASRGGESGGIQYF. In DNA, the CDR3 is TGTGCCAGCAGGGGCGGAGAGTCAGGGGGCATTCAGTACTTC. This chain connects TRBV28 to TRBJ2-4, with 7 bases that match TRBD1. The trim removed 6 bases at V and 9 bases at J, leaving 11 bases unmatched. Looked up from germline, CDR1 is MDHEN and CDR2 is SYDVKM. This CDR3 contains 14 residues.

In its sample, this clonotype was seen once. Mismatch with germline at one junction end may stem from a read error. The chain carries TRBV19 and TRBJ2-1; D not certain. CDR3 length: 12 residues. Germline assignment: CDR1 LNHDA and CDR2 SQIVND (reference sequence). CDR3 coding DNA: TGTGCCAGTAGTCTCAGCTACAATGAGAAGTTCTTC. It encodes CASSLSYNEKFF.

This clonotype was seen a handful of times. This sequence joins TRBV19 and TRBJ2-1; 14 nucleotides align to TRBD2. The CDR3 is 17 residues long. V gave up 5 bases and J gave up 0 bases; unmatched junction bases: 3. From germline, CDR1 is LNHDA and CDR2 SQIVND (reference sequence). The chain's CDR3 is CASSPGLAGVSYNEQFF. In nucleotides, the CDR3 is TGTGCCAGTAGTCCGGGACTAGCGGGAGTCTCCTACAATGAGCAGTTCTTC. Together with reference TRBV19 and TRBJ2-1, the CDR3 gives the full variable domain: DGGITQSPKYLFRKEGQNVTLSCEQNLNHDAMYWYRQDPGQGLRLIYYSQIVNDFQKGDIAEGYSVSREKKESFPLTVTSAQKNPTAFYLCASSPGLAGVSYNEQFFGPGTRLTVL.

The chain has TRBV4-3 and TRBJ1-2, with 8 bases matching TRBD1. In germline, CDR1 is LGHNA, CDR2 YSLEER. V gave up 4 bases and J gave up 1 base; unmatched junction bases: 14. The CDR3 loop spans 18 amino acids. CDR3 nucleotide sequence: TGCGCCAGCAGCCGAGCAGGGGGCGCGTGGGGAGGTAACTATGGCTACACCTTC. Translating gives CASSRAGGAWGGNYGYTF.

The CDR3 protein is CASTVWGKLGYTF. The CDR3 DNA reads TGTGCCAGCACCGTCTGGGGGAAATTGGGCTACACCTTC. The chain uses TRBV28 and TRBJ1-2; possible D gene TRBD1, 5 bases. This CDR3 has 13 amino acids. In germline, CDR1 is MDHEN, CDR2 SYDVKM. Trimming left V 7 bases short and J 8 bases short, with 17 bases between.

This clonotype has a single count. A much larger clone lies one base from this, so it may be a read error. The chain uses TRBV28 and TRBJ2-1; 10 bases fit TRBD2. The CDR3 has 18 amino acids. CDR1 and CDR2 (germline): MDHEN, SYDVKM. The CDR3 sequence: CASSPHPSRTSGSNKQFF. CDR3 in DNA: TGTGCCAGCAGTCCCCATCCCAGTCGGACTAGCGGCTCCAATAAGCAGTTCTTC.